Listed below are T cell receptor beta chains from one sample, sequenced in a study of blood T cell repertoires in COVID-19. Clones were read by immunoSEQ multiplex PCR, and TCRdb kept only the in-frame ones, dropping some. Of 390,000 or so clones listed, roughly four fifths are singletons. The sequenced sample consisted of PBMCs or T cells enriched from blood (not recorded which). Source of these receptors: a woman aged 45-65 years who had recovered from COVID-19. Both conserved end residues are part of each CDR3. Expanded clones are given a class, and other clones once, few, many or no size at all.

>TRBV29-1|-|TRBJ1-2
CSVGGTGSNYGYTF
>TRBV12-3/TRBV12-4|-|TRBJ1-3
CASSLQGNTIYF
>TRBV5-1|-|TRBJ1-1
CASSFDRALMNTEAFF
>TRBV25-1|-|TRBJ1-1
CASQRTTGTTEAFF
>TRBV10-3|-|TRBJ2-7
CATWTGVREQYF
>TRBV6-4|-|TRBJ2-2
CATKDRSNTGELFF
>TRBV7-3|-|TRBJ1-2
CASSAQDRGLLRYGYTF
>TRBV5-8|-|TRBJ2-1
CASSFRVYNEQFF
>TRBV7-3|-|TRBJ2-1
CASSATGSSYNEQFF
>TRBV19|once|TRBJ1-2
CASSSQGVNYGYTF
>TRBV2|-|TRBJ1-1
CASSESTGLQAFF
>TRBV15|-|TRBJ1-6
CATSGQGSNSPLHF
>TRBV2|-|TRBJ1-5
CASRARVGDQPQHF
>TRBV9|-|TRBJ1-4
CASSVTDRAGEKLFF
>TRBV28|once|TRBJ1-2
CASSRRGGYYGYTF
>TRBV9|-|TRBJ2-3
CASSVYGGAGDTQYF
>TRBV10-3|-|TRBJ1-2
CAISAGHFPSNGYTF
>TRBV18|few|TRBJ2-2
CASSPGQGGNTGELFF
>TRBV18|-|TRBJ1-1
CASSPRPTPLKGDTEAFF
>TRBV18|once|TRBJ1-1
CASSPTGTGPNTEAFF
>TRBV19|-|TRBJ2-7
CASSIGGFEQYF
>TRBV4-3|-|TRBJ1-4
CASSQEGAGEKLFF
>TRBV2|-|TRBJ1-2
CASSGAYNYGYTF
>TRBV19|many|TRBJ2-2
CASSRQGLTTGELFF
>TRBV6-2/TRBV6-3|-|TRBJ1-5
CASSKTGGINQPQHF
>TRBV9|-|TRBJ1-2
CASSVVDQGFQGYTF
>TRBV27|-|TRBJ1-1
CASRPLRGGEAFF
>TRBV3-1/TRBV3-2|few|TRBJ1-1
CASSHGQGGRVNTEAFF
>TRBV5-4|-|TRBJ1-2
CASSLAFDGYTF
>TRBV19|-|TRBJ1-1
CASRPTGGWEGSNTEAFF
>TRBV27|-|TRBJ2-7
CASSPQRSLAGGAYEQYF
>TRBV7-8|-|TRBJ2-7
CASSLATLGAGSPPDYEQYF
>TRBV15|-|TRBJ2-1
CATSRDSGDEQFF
>TRBV13|-|TRBJ2-3
CASSLSAGRGPDTQYF
>TRBV7-8|-|TRBJ1-6
CASSGGSYNSPLHF
>TRBV5-6|-|TRBJ2-1
CASSLKGGSSYNEQFF
>TRBV15|-|TRBJ2-5
CATSRDSGTQYF
>TRBV9|-|TRBJ2-3
CASSAAGTDTQYF
>TRBV13|-|TRBJ2-5
CASSLATAQETQYF
>TRBV9|-|TRBJ2-1
CASSVVGDRSSYNEQFF
>TRBV16|-|TRBJ1-2
CASSQLGDTINYGYTF
>TRBV6-1|-|TRBJ1-2
CASSEHPQGDYGYTF
>TRBV10-1|few|TRBJ1-2
CASTGGGLTLYGYTF
>TRBV24-1|-|TRBJ1-1
CATSDFNNGATEAFF
>TRBV18|few|TRBJ1-5
CASSPEEVRDSLLQPQHF
>TRBV5-6|few|TRBJ2-7
CASSFGTSGIGYEQYF
>TRBV30|-|TRBJ2-5
CAWASTSGRGETQYF
>TRBV7-8|-|TRBJ1-2
CASSLGTGVPNYGYTF
>TRBV15|once|TRBJ1-6
CATSNRGNSPLHF
>TRBV7-2|-|TRBJ2-3
CASSFQGTDTQYF
>TRBV7-9|-|TRBJ2-5
CASSLRITDQETQYF
>TRBV2|-|TRBJ2-2
CASSSMRRGNTGELFF
>TRBV5-4|-|TRBJ2-5
CASSLGEETQYF
>TRBV27|-|TRBJ1-3
CASSSTGGSGNTIYF
>TRBV7-2|-|TRBJ1-5
CASSLGDRGASGNQPQHF
>TRBV12-2|-|TRBJ2-1
CASRTDVPGLAGPTNNEQFF
>TRBV30|-|TRBJ2-3
CAIQGTDTQYF
>TRBV29-1|-|TRBJ2-7
CSVAAGHYEQYF
>TRBV2|-|TRBJ1-2
CASILPGQTGGYTF
>TRBV9|-|TRBJ1-5
CASSVEGVGQPQHF